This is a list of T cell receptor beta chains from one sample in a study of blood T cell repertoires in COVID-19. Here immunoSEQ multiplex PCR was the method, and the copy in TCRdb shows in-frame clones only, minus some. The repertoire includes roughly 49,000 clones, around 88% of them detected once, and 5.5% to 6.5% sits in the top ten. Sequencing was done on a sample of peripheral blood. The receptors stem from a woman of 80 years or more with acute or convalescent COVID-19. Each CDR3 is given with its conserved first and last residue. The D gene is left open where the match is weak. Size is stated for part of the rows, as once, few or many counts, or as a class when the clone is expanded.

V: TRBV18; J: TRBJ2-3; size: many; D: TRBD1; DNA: TGTGCCAGCTCACCAGCGACAGGGACCACAGATACGCAGTATTTT; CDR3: CASSPATGTTDTQYF
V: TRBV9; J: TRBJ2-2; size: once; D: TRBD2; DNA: TGTGCCAGCAGCTCAGGACTAGCGGGGGGTTTGGAGGAGCTGTTTTTT; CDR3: CASSSGLAGGLEELFF
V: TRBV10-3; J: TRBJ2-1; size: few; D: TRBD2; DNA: TGTGCCATCGGGACTAGCGGGGGTATAGGGTCCTACAATGAGCAGTTCTTC; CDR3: CAIGTSGGIGSYNEQFF
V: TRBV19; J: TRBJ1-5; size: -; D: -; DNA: TGTGCCAGTAGTATAGTAATGGGACGCCCAGGGGATCAGCCCCAGCATTTT; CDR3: CASSIVMGRPGDQPQHF
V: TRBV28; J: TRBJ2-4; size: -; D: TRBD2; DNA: TGTGCCAGCAGCCCCCTGGGGGGGGGAGCCAAAAACATTCAGTACTTC; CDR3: CASSPLGGGAKNIQYF
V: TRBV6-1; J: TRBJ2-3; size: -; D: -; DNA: TGTGCCAGCAGTGAATTACACCCGGGTGCGCATGCAGATACGCAGTATTTT; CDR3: CASSELHPGAHADTQYF
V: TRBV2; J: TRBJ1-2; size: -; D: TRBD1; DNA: TGTGCCAGCCTATACAGGGGTAACTATGGCTACACCTTC; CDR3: CASLYRGNYGYTF
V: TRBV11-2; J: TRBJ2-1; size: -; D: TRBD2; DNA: TGTGCCAGCAGCTTAATATGGCTAGCGGGTGATAATGAGCAGTTCTTC; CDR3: CASSLIWLAGDNEQFF
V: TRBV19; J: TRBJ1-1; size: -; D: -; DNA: TGTGCCAGTAGTTCCCCGGGAGGTTTCTCGGTGAACACTGAAGCTTTCTTT; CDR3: CASSSPGGFSVNTEAFF
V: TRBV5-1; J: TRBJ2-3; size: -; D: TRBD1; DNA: TGCGCCAGCGAGGCCACAGGGGTCCTCACAGATACGCAGTATTTT; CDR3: CASEATGVLTDTQYF
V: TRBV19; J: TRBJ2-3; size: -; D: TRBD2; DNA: TGTGCCAGTAGTAAGAGCGGGGAGAAGACAGATACGCAGTATTTT; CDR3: CASSKSGEKTDTQYF
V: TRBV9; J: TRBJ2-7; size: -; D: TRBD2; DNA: TGTGCCAGCAGCCCACTGGGCGGGGGAGTCTACGAGCAGTACTTC; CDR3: CASSPLGGGVYEQYF
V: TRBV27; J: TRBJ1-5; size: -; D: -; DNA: TGTGCCAGCAGTTTAGCAGCTACAGATAGCAATCAGCCCCAGCATTTT; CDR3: CASSLAATDSNQPQHF
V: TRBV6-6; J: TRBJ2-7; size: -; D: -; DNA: TGTGCCAGCACGGGGCCCCGTGGGGGCCCCAACGAGCAGTACTTC; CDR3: CASTGPRGGPNEQYF
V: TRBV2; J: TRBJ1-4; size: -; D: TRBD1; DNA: TGTGCCAGCAGTGACCGCGGGACAGGGGGCACTAATGAAAAACTGTTTTTT; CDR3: CASSDRGTGGTNEKLFF
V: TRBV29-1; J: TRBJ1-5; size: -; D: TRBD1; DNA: TGCAGCGTTGGACAGGGCGGCAATCAGCCCCAGCATTTT; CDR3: CSVGQGGNQPQHF
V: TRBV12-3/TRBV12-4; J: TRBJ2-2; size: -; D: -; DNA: TGTGCCAGCAGTACAGGCACCGGGGAGCTGTTTTTT; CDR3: CASSTGTGELFF
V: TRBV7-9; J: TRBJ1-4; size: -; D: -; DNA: TGTGCCAGCAGCTTACGGGGGGCTAATGAAAAACTGTTTTTT; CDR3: CASSLRGANEKLFF
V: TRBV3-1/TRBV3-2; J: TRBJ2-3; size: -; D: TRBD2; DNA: TGTGCCAGCAGCCGACGGACTAGCGGGGGGTTGGCAGATACGCAGTATTTT; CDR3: CASSRRTSGGLADTQYF
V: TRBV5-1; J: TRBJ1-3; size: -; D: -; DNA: TGCGCCAGCCAACAGGGAACCGTCTCTGGAAACACCATATATTTT; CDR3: CASQQGTVSGNTIYF
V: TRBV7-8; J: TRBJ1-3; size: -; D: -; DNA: TGTGCCAGCAGCCCCGGACAGCTGAGCTCTGGAAACACCATATATTTT; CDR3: CASSPGQLSSGNTIYF
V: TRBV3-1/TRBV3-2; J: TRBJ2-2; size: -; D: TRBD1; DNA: TGTGCCAGCAGCCAAGATTGGCCGAGACAGGGGACCGGGGAGCTGTTTTTT; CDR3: CASSQDWPRQGTGELFF
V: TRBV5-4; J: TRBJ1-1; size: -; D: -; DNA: TGTGCCAGCAGCTCCCAGTCTTTGCGGGACACTGAAGCTTTCTTT; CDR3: CASSSQSLRDTEAFF
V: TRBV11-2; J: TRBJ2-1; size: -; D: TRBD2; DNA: TGTGCCAGCAGCTTAGAGTGGGCGGGGGGTGCCAATGAGCAGTTCTTC; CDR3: CASSLEWAGGANEQFF
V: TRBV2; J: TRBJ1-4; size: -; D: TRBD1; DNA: TGTGCCAGCAGGTTGGGACAGGACTATGAAAAACTGTTTTTT; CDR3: CASRLGQDYEKLFF
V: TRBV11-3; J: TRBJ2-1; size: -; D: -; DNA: TGTGCCAGCAGCAGGTGGCAGGGGAGCGACAATGAGCAGTTCTTC; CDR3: CASSRWQGSDNEQFF
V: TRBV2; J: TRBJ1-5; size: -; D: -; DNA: TGTGCCAGCGAGTTTGGCGGGGGATACAATCAGCCCCAGCATTTT; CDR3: CASEFGGGYNQPQHF
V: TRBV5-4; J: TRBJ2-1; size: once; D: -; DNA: TGTGCCAGCAGCGCGACCGGGGGTTCCTACAATGAGCAGTTCTTC; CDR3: CASSATGGSYNEQFF
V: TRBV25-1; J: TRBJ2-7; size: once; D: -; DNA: TGTGCCAGCACCATGGACTATTCCTACGAGCAGTACTTC; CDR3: CASTMDYSYEQYF
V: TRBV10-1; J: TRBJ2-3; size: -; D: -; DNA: TGCGCCAGCAGCCTCTCGACGGGGGTGACCACAGATACGCAGTATTTT; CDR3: CASSLSTGVTTDTQYF
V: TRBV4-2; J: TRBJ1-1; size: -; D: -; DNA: TGTGCCAGCAGCCAAGGGAGCACTGAAGCTTTCTTT; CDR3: CASSQGSTEAFF
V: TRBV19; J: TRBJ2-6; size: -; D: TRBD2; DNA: TGTGCCAGTAGTAGCGGGGGGATATCTGGGGCCAACGTCCTGACTTTC; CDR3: CASSSGGISGANVLTF
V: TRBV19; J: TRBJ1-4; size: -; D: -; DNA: TGTGCCAGTAGTATCAGGGTGGCGGTCGGGGAAAAACTGTTTTTT; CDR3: CASSIRVAVGEKLFF
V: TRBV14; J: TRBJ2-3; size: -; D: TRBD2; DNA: TGTGCCAGCAGCCGCGGACTAGCGGCAGATACGCAGTATTTT; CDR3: CASSRGLAADTQYF
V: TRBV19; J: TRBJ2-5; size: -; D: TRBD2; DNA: TGTGCCAGTTCATCGGAACGTTCGGGGGGTAAAGAGACCCAGTACTTC; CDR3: CASSSERSGGKETQYF
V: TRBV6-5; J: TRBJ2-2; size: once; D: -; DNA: TGTGCCGTGTCTCGGCGGGTTGACACCGGGGAGCTGTTTTTT; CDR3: CAVSRRVDTGELFF
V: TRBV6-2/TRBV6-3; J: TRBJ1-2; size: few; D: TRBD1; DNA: TGTGCCAGCAGTGACGGGACAGGAGGTGCCTATGGCTACACCTTC; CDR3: CASSDGTGGAYGYTF
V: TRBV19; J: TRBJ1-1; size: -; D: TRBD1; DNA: TGTGCCAGTAGGACCACAGGGGTACGGCTCGACACTGAAGCTTTCTTT; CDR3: CASRTTGVRLDTEAFF
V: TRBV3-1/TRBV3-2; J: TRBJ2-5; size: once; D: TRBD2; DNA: TGTGCCAGCAGCCAAGAAGGTGGAGGTAGCGGGGGGTTTCAAGAGACCCAGTACTTC; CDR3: CASSQEGGGSGGFQETQYF
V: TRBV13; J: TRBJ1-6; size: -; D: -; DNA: TGTGCCAGCAGCTTAGACAGGTCGCTAACCTCCTATAATTCACCCCTCCACTTT; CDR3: CASSLDRSLTSYNSPLHF
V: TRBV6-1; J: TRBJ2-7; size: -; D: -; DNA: TGTGCCAGCAGTGAAGGCGATGCCTACGAGCAGTACTTC; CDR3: CASSEGDAYEQYF
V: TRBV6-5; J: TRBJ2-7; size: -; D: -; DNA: TGTGCCAGTATGGGGCTAGCCTACGAGCAGTACTTC; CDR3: CASMGLAYEQYF
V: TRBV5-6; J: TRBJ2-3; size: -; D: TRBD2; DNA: TGTGCCAGCAGCCCTCTAGCGGGGGGTGCAGATACGCAGTATTTT; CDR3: CASSPLAGGADTQYF
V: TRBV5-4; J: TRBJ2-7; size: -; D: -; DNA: TGTGCCAGCAGCTTGGACGGTTACGAGCAGTACTTC; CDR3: CASSLDGYEQYF
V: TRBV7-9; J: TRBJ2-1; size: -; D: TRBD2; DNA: TGTGCCAGCAGCTATGGACTAGCGAGAGGTGAGCAGTTCTTC; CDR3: CASSYGLARGEQFF
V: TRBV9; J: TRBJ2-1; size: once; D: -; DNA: TGTGCCAGCAGCGCCCGGACGAACCTGAGGGACAATGAGCAGTTCTTC; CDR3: CASSARTNLRDNEQFF
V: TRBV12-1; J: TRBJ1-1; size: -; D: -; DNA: TGTGCCAGCAGCTTAAAGCAGGGAGGACTTGAAGCTTTCTTT; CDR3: CASSLKQGGLEAFF
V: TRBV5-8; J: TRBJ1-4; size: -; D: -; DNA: TGTGCCAGCAGCTTGGAAGGCAGGGGTAATGAAAAACTGTTTTTT; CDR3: CASSLEGRGNEKLFF
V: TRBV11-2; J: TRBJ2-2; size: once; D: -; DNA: TGTGCGAATCCAAGACGGAGGGACGCCGGGGAGCTGTTTTTT; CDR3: CANPRRRDAGELFF
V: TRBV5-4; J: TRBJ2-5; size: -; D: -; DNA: TGTGCCAGCAGCTTGGCTGGCGGGGCCCTCCAAGAGACCCAGTACTTC; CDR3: CASSLAGGALQETQYF
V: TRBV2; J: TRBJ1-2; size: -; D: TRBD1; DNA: TGTGCCAGCAGTCCCGGACAGGGGTTTTATGGCTACACCTTC; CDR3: CASSPGQGFYGYTF
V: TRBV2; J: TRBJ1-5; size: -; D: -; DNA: TGTGCCAGCAGTGTGGGAGGGGTCAACCAGCCCCAGCATTTT; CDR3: CASSVGGVNQPQHF